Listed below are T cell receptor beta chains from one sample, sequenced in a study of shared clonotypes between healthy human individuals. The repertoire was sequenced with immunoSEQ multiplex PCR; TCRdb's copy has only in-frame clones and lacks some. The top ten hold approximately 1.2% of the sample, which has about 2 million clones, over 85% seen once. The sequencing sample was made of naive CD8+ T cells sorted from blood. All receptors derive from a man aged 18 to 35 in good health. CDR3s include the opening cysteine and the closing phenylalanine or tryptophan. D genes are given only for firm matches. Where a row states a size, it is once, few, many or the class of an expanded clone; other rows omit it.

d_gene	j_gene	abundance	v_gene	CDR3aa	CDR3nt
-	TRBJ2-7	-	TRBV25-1	CASRGDRPTYEQYF	TGTGCCAGCCGGGGGGACAGGCCAACCTACGAGCAGTACTTC
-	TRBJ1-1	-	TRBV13	CASSLAGGAEAFF	TGTGCCAGCAGCTTAGCTGGCGGGGCTGAAGCTTTCTTT
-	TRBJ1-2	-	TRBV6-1	CASTMRGGDGYTF	TGTGCCAGCACCATGAGGGGCGGAGATGGCTACACCTTC
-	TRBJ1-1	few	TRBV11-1	CASSLARAAVTEAFF	TGTGCCAGCAGCTTAGCCAGGGCGGCGGTGACTGAAGCTTTCTTT
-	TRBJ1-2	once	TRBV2	CASSDTGSYGYTF	TGTGCCAGCAGTGACACGGGCAGCTATGGCTACACCTTC
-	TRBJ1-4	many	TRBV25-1	CASSESEGLEKLFF	TGTGCCAGCAGTGAATCGGAGGGACTGGAAAAACTGTTTTTT
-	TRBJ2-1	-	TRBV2	CASSRGGVYNEQFF	TGTGCCAGCAGTCGGGGCGGGGTCTACAATGAGCAGTTCTTC
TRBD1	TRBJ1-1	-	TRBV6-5	CASSFTGEGNTEAFF	TGTGCCAGCAGCTTCACAGGGGAGGGGAACACTGAAGCTTTCTTT
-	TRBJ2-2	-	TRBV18	CASSRPSRELFF	TGTGCCAGCTCCCGACCATCGAGGGAGCTGTTTTTT
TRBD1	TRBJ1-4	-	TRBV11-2	CASSHPQGPREKLFF	TGTGCCAGCAGCCACCCACAGGGGCCGAGGGAAAAACTGTTTTTT
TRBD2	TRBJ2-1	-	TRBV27	CASSPRLAGEEDEQFF	TGTGCCAGCAGCCCCAGACTAGCGGGGGAGGAGGATGAGCAGTTCTTC
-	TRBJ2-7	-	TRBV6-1	CASRDTGYYEQYF	TGTGCCAGCAGGGACACAGGGTACTACGAGCAGTACTTC
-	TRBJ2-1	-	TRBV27	CASSFMGSAEQFF	TGTGCCAGCAGTTTCATGGGCTCCGCTGAGCAGTTCTTC
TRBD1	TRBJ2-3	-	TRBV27	CASRSGTVGTDTQYF	TGTGCCAGCAGATCCGGGACAGTGGGCACAGATACGCAGTATTTT
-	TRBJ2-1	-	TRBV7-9	CASSVQGDEQFF	TGTGCCAGCAGCGTACAGGGCGATGAGCAGTTCTTC
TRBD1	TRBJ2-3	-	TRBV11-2	CASSFSGTDTDTQYF	TGTGCCAGCAGCTTTTCCGGGACAGACACAGATACGCAGTATTTT
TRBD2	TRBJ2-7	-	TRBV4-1	CASSHPSGLAGSEQYF	TGCGCCAGCAGCCACCCTTCGGGACTAGCGGGTAGTGAGCAGTACTTC
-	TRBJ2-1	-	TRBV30	CAWTAGVNEQFF	TGTGCCTGGACAGCCGGGGTCAATGAGCAGTTCTTC
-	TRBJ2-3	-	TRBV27	CASSPIGDTQYF	TGTGCCAGCAGTCCGATTGGAGATACGCAGTATTTT
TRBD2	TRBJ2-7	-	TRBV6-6	CASSYSTSGNPYEQYF	TGTGCCAGCAGTTACTCGACTAGCGGGAATCCCTACGAGCAGTACTTC
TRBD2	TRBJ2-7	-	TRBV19	CASSLGTSGDYEQYF	TGTGCCAGTAGTCTAGGGACTAGCGGTGACTACGAGCAGTACTTC
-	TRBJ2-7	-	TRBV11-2	CASSLVVGGEQYF	TGTGCCAGCAGCTTAGTTGTAGGGGGGGAGCAGTACTTC
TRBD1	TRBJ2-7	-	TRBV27	CASSWDRSYEQYF	TGTGCCAGCAGTTGGGACAGGAGCTACGAGCAGTACTTC
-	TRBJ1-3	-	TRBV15	CATFRLGPISGNTIYF	TGTGCCACCTTCCGATTAGGGCCCATCTCTGGAAACACCATATATTTT
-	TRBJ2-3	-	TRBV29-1	CSVEETHSWGSTDTQYF	TGCAGCGTTGAAGAGACTCATAGCTGGGGCTCTACAGATACGCAGTATTTT
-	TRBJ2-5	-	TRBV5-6	CASSEEMGREKTQYF	TGTGCCAGCAGCGAGGAAATGGGCCGTGAAAAGACCCAGTACTTC
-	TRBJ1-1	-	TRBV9	CASSVGGMTEAFF	TGTGCCAGCAGCGTCGGGGGGATGACTGAAGCTTTCTTT
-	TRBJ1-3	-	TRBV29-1	CSVEDPGAGGNTIYF	TGCAGCGTTGAAGATCCTGGGGCCGGCGGAAACACCATATATTTT
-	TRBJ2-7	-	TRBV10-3	CAISLDPGTSYEQYF	TGTGCCATCAGCCTAGACCCGGGGACCTCCTACGAGCAGTACTTC
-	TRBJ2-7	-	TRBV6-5	CASSYSRVGYEQYF	TGTGCCAGCAGTTACTCAAGGGTCGGGTACGAGCAGTACTTC
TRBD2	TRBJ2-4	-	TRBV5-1	CASSQSGVLAKNIQYF	TGCGCCAGCAGCCAAAGCGGGGTACTAGCCAAAAACATTCAGTACTTC
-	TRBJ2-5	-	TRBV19	CASSLGLTQPQETQYF	TGTGCCAGTAGTCTCGGACTAACCCAGCCTCAAGAGACCCAGTACTTC
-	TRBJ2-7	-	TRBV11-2	CASSLDRGVGEQYF	TGTGCCAGCAGCTTAGATCGTGGGGTCGGCGAGCAGTACTTC
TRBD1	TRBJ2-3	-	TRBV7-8	CASSLGDSSTDTQYF	TGTGCCAGCAGCTTAGGGGACAGTAGCACAGATACGCAGTATTTT
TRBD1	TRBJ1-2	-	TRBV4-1	CASSQTGQGYGYTF	TGCGCCAGCAGCCAAACGGGACAGGGCTATGGCTACACCTTC
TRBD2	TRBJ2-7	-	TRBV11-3	CASSHLGGEQYF	TGTGCCAGCAGCCATCTCGGGGGGGAGCAGTACTTC
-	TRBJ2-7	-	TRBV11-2	CASSFQQGGSEQYF	TGTGCCAGCAGCTTCCAACAGGGAGGTAGCGAGCAGTACTTC
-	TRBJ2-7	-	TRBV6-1	CASSEGQPYEQYF	TGTGCCAGCAGTGAAGGGCAGCCGTACGAGCAGTACTTC
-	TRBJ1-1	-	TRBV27	CASRLNTEAFF	TGTGCCAGCAGGTTGAACACTGAAGCTTTCTTT
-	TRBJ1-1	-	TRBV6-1	CASYRVMNTEAFF	TGTGCCAGCTACAGGGTGATGAACACTGAAGCTTTCTTT
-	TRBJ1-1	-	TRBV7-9	CASSPRQGDGTGTEAFF	TGTGCCAGCAGCCCCCGACAAGGAGATGGTACTGGCACTGAAGCTTTCTTT
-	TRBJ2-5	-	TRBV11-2	CASSLFSGRQETQYF	TGTGCCAGCAGCTTATTTTCGGGGCGCCAAGAGACCCAGTACTTC
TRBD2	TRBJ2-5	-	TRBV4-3	CASSQSASGETQYF	TGCGCCAGCAGCCAATCTGCTAGCGGAGAGACCCAGTACTTC
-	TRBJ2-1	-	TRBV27	CASSLSLGHSYNEQFF	TGTGCCAGCAGTTTATCTCTGGGCCACTCCTACAATGAGCAGTTCTTC
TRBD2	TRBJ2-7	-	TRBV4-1	CASSELAGGPYEQYF	TGCGCCAGCAGCGAACTAGCGGGAGGTCCCTACGAGCAGTACTTC
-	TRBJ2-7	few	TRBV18	CASSPELSSYEQYF	TGTGCCAGCTCACCGGAGTTGAGCTCCTACGAGCAGTACTTC
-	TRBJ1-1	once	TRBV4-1	CASSQDPGPGTEAFF	TGCGCCAGCAGCCAAGATCCAGGGCCAGGCACTGAAGCTTTCTTT
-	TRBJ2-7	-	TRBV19	CASSASGGSYEQYF	TGTGCCAGTAGTGCATCCGGGGGCTCCTACGAGCAGTACTTC
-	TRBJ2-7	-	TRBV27	CASSPSTGQASYEQYF	TGTGCCAGCAGTCCTTCGACAGGCCAAGCCTCCTACGAGCAGTACTTC
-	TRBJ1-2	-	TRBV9	CASSSDYGYTF	TGTGCCAGCAGCTCCGACTATGGCTACACCTTC
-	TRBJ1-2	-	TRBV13	CASSSFTEGLYGYTF	TGTGCCAGCAGCTCCTTTACGGAAGGACTCTATGGCTACACCTTC
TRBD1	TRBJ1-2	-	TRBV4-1	CASSQGGGGMVYGYTF	TGCGCCAGCAGCCAAGGTGGAGGGGGCATGGTCTATGGCTACACCTTC
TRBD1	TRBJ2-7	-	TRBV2	CASSEWGQGAPYEQYF	TGTGCCAGCAGTGAGTGGGGACAGGGGGCCCCCTACGAGCAGTACTTC
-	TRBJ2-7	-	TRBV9	CASSVGDGGIYEQYF	TGTGCCAGCAGCGTAGGAGACGGGGGAATCTACGAGCAGTACTTC
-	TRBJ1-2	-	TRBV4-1	CASSQEVVGGYTF	TGCGCCAGCAGCCAAGAAGTGGTGGGCGGCTACACCTTC
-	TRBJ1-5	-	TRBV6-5	CASSYSSVSNQPQHF	TGTGCCAGCAGTTACTCCTCAGTGTCAAATCAGCCCCAGCATTTT
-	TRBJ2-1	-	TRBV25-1	CASSESIYNEQFF	TGTGCCAGCAGTGAATCCATATACAATGAGCAGTTCTTC
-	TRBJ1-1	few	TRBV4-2	CASSQEQGSAAEAFF	TGTGCCAGCAGCCAAGAGCAGGGTTCTGCGGCTGAAGCTTTCTTT